The T cell receptor beta chain under discussion was sequenced for a study of blood T cell repertoires in COVID-19. For the study at large: The United States, Italy and Spain supplied acute and convalescent COVID-19 samples.

This CDR3 is 12 amino acids long. Germline values: CDR1 SGHDN, CDR2 FVKESK. V was clipped by 5 bases and J by 4 bases, with 8 bases between them. The data were produced by immunoSEQ multiplex PCR, yet TCRdb's version contains in-frame clones alone and is incomplete. The data hold more than 60,000 clones, with about four fifths observed a single time. This chain connects TRBV14 to TRBJ2-5, with a possible D match to TRBD1 (5 bases). The sample was peripheral blood. This TCR came from a woman of 80 years or more with acute or convalescent COVID-19. The CDR3 is CASSWGRETQYF. The CDR3 bases are TGTGCCAGCAGCTGGGGCCGAGAGACCCAGTACTTC.